This T cell receptor (beta chain) was identified in a study of shared clonotypes between healthy human individuals. Study-level findings and limits: How much donors shared clonotypes was expected to be affected by sequencing depth.

Unsorted samples, those not sorted, used 75 million to 90 million PBMCs for genomic DNA. Turning to this clone: Its specificity is not known.

In the original workflow: ImmunoSEQ output lacked quality scores and full-length reads, limiting matched filtering. Using immunoSEQ multiplex PCR, the repertoire was profiled, and TCRdb retains in-frame clones only, with some absent. V, J and clone size are those of that table, while D and trimming were read from the DNA. The sample carries a few hundred thousand clones, roughly three quarters recorded once. The CDR3 sequence is 14 residues long. CDR1 SQVTM and CDR2 ANQGSEA come from the germline V gene. The germline V and J ends were trimmed by 0 bases and 5 bases, with 13 bases remaining between them.

The TCR originated in a middle-aged woman in good health. Some clones in this sample may be carry-over from other donors' samples. Input material: PBMCs. V and J are TRBV29-1 and TRBJ1-1; unclear D gene. CDR3 nucleotides: TGCAGCGTTGAAGATCCGGCCCGGTGGACTGAAGCTTTCTTT. This sequence encodes CSVEDPARWTEAFF.